This T cell receptor (beta chain) was captured by sequencing in a study of cytomegalovirus exposure and HLA in healthy donors. General study findings and limits: V- and J-gene trimming of TCR beta was linked (in a later analysis) to a missense DCLRE1C variant.

The PCR contained 60 Vbeta and 13 Jbeta primers. The protocol was immunoSEQ multiplex PCR, while the TCRdb copy is restricted to in-frame clones and leaves out a portion. The sample consists of about 180,000 clones, just over 75% of them appearing once. In its sample, this clone was seen once. Its antigen is not identified. The sequenced material came from PBMCs. This TCR was sampled from a man between 18 and 35 years old in good health and CMV-seronegative.

Here the CDR3 reads CASNPGQGFGANVLTF. The CDR3 DNA reads TGTGCCAGCAACCCGGGACAGGGGTTCGGGGCCAACGTCCTGACTTTC. The chain employs TRBV9 and TRBJ2-6; TRBD1 aligns across 10 bases. Germline CDR1 SGDLS, CDR2 YYNGEE. CDR3 size: 16 residues. With V trimmed by 6 bases and J by 4 bases, 7 bases remained unmatched.